This T cell receptor (beta chain) was profiled in a study of T cell repertoires in ileal Crohn's disease. Turning to the study itself: Thiopurines (about ten) or anti-TNF agents (more than 17) were given postoperatively to about half.

Study findings and constraints: The median delay to postoperative endoscopy was nearly seven months. Sorted CD8 T cells held more high-frequency clones than CD4.

Germline lookup yields CDR1 LNHDA and CDR2 SQIVND (reference sequence). V shed 5 bases and J 3 bases; nucleotides not matched to a gene: 6. The CDR3 contains 15 residues. As for this clone: Antigen: not known.

The protocol was immunoSEQ multiplex PCR, while the TCRdb copy is restricted to in-frame clones and leaves out a portion. The sample carries roughly 13,000 clones, approximately 78% recorded once. Specified time point: neoterminal ileum biopsy at postoperative endoscopy, about 6 months after surgery. Patients were adults with ileal or ileocolonic Crohn's disease needing resection. The chain combines TRBV19 with TRBJ2-1, with 8 bases matching TRBD2. The source is an adult with Crohn's disease. Material: ileal tissue. This CDR3 is CASSAGRAFYNEQFF. The CDR3 nucleotides read TGTGCCAGTAGTGCCGGGAGGGCCTTCTACAATGAGCAGTTCTTC.